The rows below give T cell receptor beta chains drawn from one sample of a study of shared clonotypes between healthy human individuals. Profiled with immunoSEQ multiplex PCR; TCRdb holds only in-frame clones, not every one. Of some 1,100,000 clones listed, 75% to 80% are singletons. The specimen was memory CD4+ T cells from PBMCs. These receptors were collected from a man aged 18 to 29 in good health. Some clones in this sample may be carry-over from other donors' samples. The CDR3 runs from the conserved cysteine through the conserved F or W. Fields, in order: CDR3 DNA, CDR3 protein, clone size, V gene, J gene, D gene. A D gene is named only where the DNA matches it firmly. For some rows the clone size is stated as once, few or many, or as a class when expanded; others skip it.

DNA: TGCGCCAGCAGCGCACAAGGACAGGCCTCCTACGAGCAGTACTTC
CDR3: CASSAQGQASYEQYF
size: .
V: TRBV5-1
J: TRBJ2-7
D: TRBD1

DNA: TGTGCCAGCGGGGGACAGGGTTTTGCTAATGAAAAACTGTTTTTT
CDR3: CASGGQGFANEKLFF
size: .
V: TRBV2
J: TRBJ1-4
D: TRBD1

DNA: TGTGCCAGCAGCCGCCCAGGCCCCCCGGAGACTGAAGCTTTCTTT
CDR3: CASSRPGPPETEAFF
size: .
V: TRBV6-5
J: TRBJ1-1
D: .

DNA: TGTGCCAGCAGCTTAAACAGGGGGCCGAACTATGGCTACACCTTC
CDR3: CASSLNRGPNYGYTF
size: few
V: TRBV7-2
J: TRBJ1-2
D: TRBD1

DNA: TGTGCCAGCAGTGAAGCTAACCCTGACAGGGGGCAGTTCTTC
CDR3: CASSEANPDRGQFF
size: .
V: TRBV6-1
J: TRBJ2-1
D: TRBD1

DNA: TGTGCCAGCAGCGCACAATCGAACTCTGGAAACACCATATATTTT
CDR3: CASSAQSNSGNTIYF
size: .
V: TRBV9
J: TRBJ1-3
D: .

DNA: TGTGCCAGCAGACGGGAGCCACAGGGCACAGATACGCAGTATTTT
CDR3: CASRREPQGTDTQYF
size: .
V: TRBV6-1
J: TRBJ2-3
D: .

DNA: TGTGCCAGCAGCCAAGAAAAGACAGGAACTTTGGACACTGAAGCTTTCTTT
CDR3: CASSQEKTGTLDTEAFF
size: .
V: TRBV4-2
J: TRBJ1-1
D: .

DNA: TGTGCCAGCAGCTGGACAAGCCAAGAGACCCAGTACTTC
CDR3: CASSWTSQETQYF
size: .
V: TRBV9
J: TRBJ2-5
D: .

DNA: TGTGCCAGCAGTGAGACAGGGCGAATGACTGAAGCTTTCTTT
CDR3: CASSETGRMTEAFF
size: .
V: TRBV27
J: TRBJ1-1
D: TRBD1

DNA: TGCGCCAGCAGCTTGGGCGGACAGGGACTCACTGAAGCTTTCTTT
CDR3: CASSLGGQGLTEAFF
size: .
V: TRBV5-1
J: TRBJ1-1
D: TRBD1

DNA: TGTGCCACCAGCAGAGATGGGGGGGGCCCGGTCCCCCAAGAGACCCAGTACTTC
CDR3: CATSRDGGGPVPQETQYF
size: .
V: TRBV15
J: TRBJ2-5
D: .

DNA: TGTTCCCAGAGGGACAGGGGAGTCTGGTCTGAAGCTTTCTTT
CDR3: CSQRDRGVWSEAFF
size: few
V: TRBV7-2
J: TRBJ1-1
D: TRBD1

DNA: TGTGCCAGCAACAGGCTCACGGACACTGAAGCTTTCTTT
CDR3: CASNRLTDTEAFF
size: .
V: TRBV2
J: TRBJ1-1
D: .

DNA: TGTGCCAGCAGCCCAAGCAATACCGAGCAGTACTTC
CDR3: CASSPSNTEQYF
size: .
V: TRBV11-2
J: TRBJ2-7
D: .

DNA: TGTGCCAGCAGCTACGGGGGAGCGAGCTCCTACGAGCAGTACTTC
CDR3: CASSYGGASSYEQYF
size: .
V: TRBV28
J: TRBJ2-7
D: .

DNA: TGTGCCAGTAGTACAAGGGGTTTGGCTAATGAAAAACTGTTTTTT
CDR3: CASSTRGLANEKLFF
size: .
V: TRBV19
J: TRBJ1-4
D: .

DNA: TGCAGCGGGACAGGGGGTGGCACTGAAGCTTTCTTT
CDR3: CSGTGGGTEAFF
size: .
V: TRBV29-1
J: TRBJ1-1
D: TRBD1

DNA: TGTGCCAGCAGTTTTTTTGCGGGAGGATTAGTTGAGCAGTTCTTC
CDR3: CASSFFAGGLVEQFF
size: .
V: TRBV27
J: TRBJ2-1
D: TRBD2

DNA: TGTGCCAGCAGCGTGACCCCTGGGGCCAACGTCCTGACTTTC
CDR3: CASSVTPGANVLTF
size: .
V: TRBV5-5
J: TRBJ2-6
D: .

DNA: TGTGCCAGTAGTATCCGGGGGCAGGGCACTGAAGCTTTCTTT
CDR3: CASSIRGQGTEAFF
size: .
V: TRBV19
J: TRBJ1-1
D: .

DNA: TGTGCCAGCAGCTTATGGGACAGGGTAGAGACCCAGTACTTC
CDR3: CASSLWDRVETQYF
size: .
V: TRBV7-8
J: TRBJ2-5
D: TRBD1

DNA: TGCGCCAGCAGCCAAGGGGACACCGGGGAGCTGTTTTTT
CDR3: CASSQGDTGELFF
size: .
V: TRBV5-1
J: TRBJ2-2
D: .

DNA: TGTGCCAGCAGCCCATCTTTGGGGAGCGGGAGGGCCTACGAGCAGTACTTC
CDR3: CASSPSLGSGRAYEQYF
size: few
V: TRBV7-8
J: TRBJ2-7
D: TRBD2

DNA: TGCAGCGTTGTGTATCCCCAAGAGACCCAGTACTTC
CDR3: CSVVYPQETQYF
size: .
V: TRBV29-1
J: TRBJ2-5
D: .

DNA: TGTGCCAGCAGGACGGGACCCGGCTACGAGCAGTACTTC
CDR3: CASRTGPGYEQYF
size: .
V: TRBV28
J: TRBJ2-7
D: .

DNA: TGTGCCAGCAGCTTAGTAGCGAACGTCGGCGAGCAGTACTTC
CDR3: CASSLVANVGEQYF
size: many
V: TRBV7-2
J: TRBJ2-7
D: .

DNA: TGTCAGGGGACAACCCGCGGGAGCAATCAGCCCCAGCATTTT
CDR3: CQGTTRGSNQPQHF
size: .
V: TRBV28
J: TRBJ1-5
D: .

DNA: TGTGCCAGCACCCCGCGGGCACATTCCTACGAGCAGTACTTC
CDR3: CASTPRAHSYEQYF
size: .
V: TRBV6-5
J: TRBJ2-7
D: .

DNA: TGCAGCGTTGGGGGACAGGGTAACACAGATACGCAGTATTTT
CDR3: CSVGGQGNTDTQYF
size: .
V: TRBV29-1
J: TRBJ2-3
D: TRBD1

DNA: TGTGCCAGCAGCTTAAGCCGGACAGGGTATCGATTCGGCAACTATGGCTACACCTTC
CDR3: CASSLSRTGYRFGNYGYTF
size: .
V: TRBV7-6
J: TRBJ1-2
D: TRBD1

DNA: TGTGCCAGCAGCCCGTGGGGCAAGGACACTGAAGCTTTCTTT
CDR3: CASSPWGKDTEAFF
size: .
V: TRBV5-5
J: TRBJ1-1
D: .

DNA: TGCGCCAGCAGCCAAGACAGGGTAAGTCAGCCCCAGCATTTT
CDR3: CASSQDRVSQPQHF
size: few
V: TRBV4-1
J: TRBJ1-5
D: .

DNA: TGTGCCAGCACCCAAAGATTAGCGGGAGCGAACGGGGAGCTGTTTTTT
CDR3: CASTQRLAGANGELFF
size: .
V: TRBV27
J: TRBJ2-2
D: TRBD2

DNA: TGTGCCAGTACCCCCAAAGGGATGAGGGGCACTGAAGCTTTCTTT
CDR3: CASTPKGMRGTEAFF
size: .
V: TRBV19
J: TRBJ1-1
D: .

DNA: TGTGCCAGCAAGCCCGGTGGGGTCCTTGTTTTGGACGAAAAACTGTTTTTT
CDR3: CASKPGGVLVLDEKLFF
size: .
V: TRBV4-2
J: TRBJ1-4
D: .